These 23 T cell receptor beta chains originate from one sample sequenced in a study of technical replicates of blood from a few donors. Data came from immunoSEQ multiplex PCR; TCRdb stores just in-frame clones and leaves some out. The table records around 83,000 clones, about 94% of them present only once. The sample consisted of T cells isolated from PBMCs. These TCRs come from a human donor in good health.

This chain uses TRBV30 with TRBJ1-5; TRBD1 matches at 10 bases. The CDR3 runs 14 residues. The germline V gene has CDR1 GTSNPN and CDR2 SVGIG (reference sequence). With V trimmed by 2 bases and J by 6 bases, 4 bases remained unmatched. The CDR3 here is CAWSTDRGTQPQHF. The CDR3 region has the DNA TGTGCCTGGAGTACGGACAGGGGGACTCAGCCCCAGCATTTT.

The chain employs TRBV19 and TRBJ1-2; D is unresolved. There are 12 residues in the CDR3. Germline assignment: CDR1 LNHDA and CDR2 SQIVND (reference sequence). V was shortened by 6 bases and J by 4 bases, with 9 bases between the two germline ends. CDR3 DNA sequence: TGTGCCAGTAGCCCATTTCCCTATGGCTACACCTTC. This translates into CASSPFPYGYTF.

The chain carries TRBV28 and TRBJ2-7; the match to TRBD2 covers 11 bases. Per the germline V gene, CDR1 is MDHEN and CDR2 is SYDVKM. CDR3 length equals 14 residues. Trimming at V came to 7 bases and at J to 7 bases, leaving 9 bases not matched to a gene. The CDR3 spells CASTTGTSGMEQYF. The CDR3 DNA sequence: TGTGCCAGCACCACCGGGACTAGCGGTATGGAGCAGTACTTC.

V gene TRBV7-2 combines with J gene TRBJ2-7; TRBD1 is a possible D gene (6 bases). V was clipped by 4 bases and J by 3 bases, with 19 bases between them. The germline gives CDR1 SGHTA, CDR2 FQGNSA. This CDR3 spans 16 amino acids. The chain's CDR3 is CASSSWTQGRGYEQYF. DNA of the CDR3: TGTGCCAGCAGCTCATGGACACAGGGTAGAGGCTACGAGCAGTACTTC.

The CDR3 coding sequence is TGCGCCAGCAGCGTCCAGGGCCCCACTGAAGCTTTCTTT. It is translated as CASSVQGPTEAFF. The genes are TRBV5-1 and TRBJ1-1; D is possibly TRBD1 (5 bases). The length of the CDR3 is 13 residues. The ends were cut back, 4 bases at V and 4 bases at J, with 11 bases in the middle. The germline CDR1 and CDR2 sequences are SGHRS and YFSETQ. Based on the CDR3 plus reference TRBV5-1 and TRBJ1-1, the full variable domain is KAGVTQTPRYLIKTRGQQVTLSCSPISGHRSVSWYQQTPGQGLQFLFEYFSETQRNKGNFPGRFSGRQFSNSRSEMNVSTLELGDSALYLCASSVQGPTEAFFGQGTRLTVV.

CDR3 in amino acids: CASSETGNNQPQHF. For the CDR3, the DNA is TGCGCCAGCAGTGAAACAGGGAATAATCAGCCCCAGCATTTT. The V and J genes are TRBV10-1 and TRBJ1-5; D might be TRBD1 (6 bases). V lost 3 bases to trimming and J lost 4 bases, with 10 bases between them. The CDR3 has 14 amino acids. Germline CDR1 WNHNN, CDR2 SYGVQD (reference sequence).

This clone was counted between two and nine times. The rearrangement uses TRBV5-1 and TRBJ1-1; TRBD1 is a possible D gene (5 bases). Germline V lookup: CDR1 SGHRS, CDR2 YFSETQ. CDR3 length: 12 residues. The V end was cut by 3 bases, the J end by 8 bases, with 11 bases between. The CDR3 loop is CASSWIQGEAFF. The CDR3 nucleotides read TGCGCCAGCAGCTGGATTCAGGGAGAAGCTTTCTTT.

The chain combines TRBV6-5 with TRBJ2-1; TRBD2 matches 7 bases. Germline lookup yields CDR1 MNHEY and CDR2 SVGAGI. This CDR3 comprises 11 residues. Trimming took 10 bases from V and 7 from J; bases not matched to a gene: 4. This CDR3 is CATLGGNEQFF. DNA of the CDR3: TGTGCCACCCTCGGGGGGAATGAGCAGTTCTTC.

The chain links TRBV2 to TRBJ1-2; 9 bases agree with TRBD1. The CDR3 runs 12 residues. V shed 10 bases, J shed 6 bases, and the junction held 6 bases outside the gene matches. Germline V gene lookup returns CDR1 SNHLY and CDR2 FYNNEI. CDR3 residues: CATPGTGHGYTF. CDR3 in DNA: TGTGCCACCCCCGGGACAGGGCATGGCTACACCTTC.

This chain connects TRBV6-1 to TRBJ1-1, with a possible D match to TRBD1 (5 bases). V gave up 8 bases and J gave up 2 bases, with 18 bases separating them. CDR1 and CDR2 from the germline V gene are MNHNS and SASEGT. The CDR3 has 15 residues. This CDR3 is CASQTDFQGNTEAFF. CDR3 nucleotide sequence: TGTGCCAGCCAGACCGATTTCCAGGGTAACACTGAAGCTTTCTTT.

The CDR3, as DNA: TGTGCCAGCAATACCGACAGGGGGTCGTTTGATGGCTACACCTTC. It specifies CASNTDRGSFDGYTF. This chain uses TRBV6-6 with TRBJ1-2; 9 bases are a match to TRBD1. The CDR3 spans 15 residues. Trimming at V came to 7 bases and at J to 6 bases, leaving 12 bases not matched to a gene. In germline, CDR1 is MNHNY, CDR2 SVGAGI (reference sequence).

This clone was counted between two and nine times. The chain carries TRBV19 and TRBJ2-5; 8 bases map to TRBD2. Germline CDR1 reads LNHDA; CDR2 reads SQIVND (reference sequence). J gave up 2 bases and V 5 bases, and 10 bases lay outside the gene matches. The CDR3 runs 16 residues. As DNA, the CDR3 is TGTGCCAGTAGTGCACGACGGGGCGGGAGGCAAGAGACCCAGTACTTC. Its translation: CASSARRGGRQETQYF.

The chain uses TRBV7-9 and TRBJ1-1; D might be TRBD1 (6 bases). CDR1 is SEHNR and CDR2 is FQNEAQ in the germline V gene (reference sequence). CDR3 size: 18 residues. Deletions cut 2 bases from V and 6 bases from J, with 25 bases between. Written as DNA, the CDR3 is TGTGCCAGCAGCTTAACAGGGCCCACCCCAACCACACCGGCTGAAGCTTTCTTT. Translating gives CASSLTGPTPTTPAEAFF. The full variable domain, with the rest looked up from reference TRBV7-9 and TRBJ1-1, is DTGVSQNPRHKITKRGQNVTFRCDPISEHNRLYWYRQTLGQGPEFLTYFQNEAQLEKSRLLSDRFSAERPKGSFSTLEIQRTEQGDSAMYLCASSLTGPTPTTPAEAFFGQGTRLTVV.

The chain links TRBV6-5 to TRBJ2-1; 13 bases fit TRBD2. The germline CDR1 and CDR2 sequences are MNHEY and SVGAGI. CDR3 size: 15 residues. Trimming at V came to 4 bases and at J to 9 bases, leaving 6 bases not matched to a gene. The CDR3 sequence: CASSSGLAGTVEQFF. In nucleotides, the CDR3 is TGTGCCAGCAGTTCGGGACTAGCGGGAACTGTTGAGCAGTTCTTC.

This CDR3 is CASSGTSGTGELFF. In DNA form, the CDR3 reads TGTGCCAGCAGCGGGACTAGCGGGACTGGGGAGCTGTTTTTT. This chain links TRBV6-1 with TRBJ2-2, with 13 bases identical to TRBD2. The CDR3 runs 14 residues. Germline assignment: CDR1 MNHNS and CDR2 SASEGT. Germline trimming cut 6 bases from V and 8 bases from J; bases unmatched to any gene: 3.

V is TRBV7-2 and J is TRBJ2-3; the D gene is possibly TRBD1 (6 bases). Germline V CDR1 and CDR2: SGHTA, FQGNSA. Trimming removed 3 bases at V and 2 bases at J, with 18 bases between. CDR3 length: 17 residues. CDR3 bases: TGTGCCAGCAGCTTCCAGGGGCCGAGGGCGGCCACAGATACGCAGTATTTT. This gives the protein CASSFQGPRAATDTQYF.

The chain joins TRBV7-2 to TRBJ2-7; no firm D call. The germline V gene encodes CDR1 SGHTA and CDR2 FQGNSA. V was shortened by 5 bases and J by 3 bases, with 5 bases between the two germline ends. CDR3 size: 11 residues. CDR3 loop: CASSPYYEQYF. As DNA, the CDR3 is TGTGCCAGCAGCCCTTACTACGAGCAGTACTTC.

This rearrangement joins TRBV14 to TRBJ1-1; TRBD1 is a possible D gene (5 bases). Germline lookup yields CDR1 SGHDN and CDR2 FVKESK. V was cut by 6 bases and J by 3 bases, with 11 bases left in between. This CDR3 has 13 amino acids. The CDR3 loop reads CASRPWGDTEAFF. The CDR3 DNA reads as TGTGCCAGCAGACCATGGGGGGACACTGAAGCTTTCTTT.

V gene TRBV27 combines with J gene TRBJ2-2; no clear D. Trimming took off 6 bases at V and 2 bases at J, with 13 bases between the two ends. Germline V CDR1 and CDR2: MNHEY, SMNVEV (reference sequence). The CDR3 extends over 15 amino acids. CDR3 DNA: TGTGCCAGCAGACCCGAGGTAGCTAACACCGGGGAGCTGTTTTTT. Translated, it gives CASRPEVANTGELFF.

This chain links TRBV2 with TRBJ2-3, with a weak D call TRBD2 (6 bases). The CDR3 extends over 15 amino acids. Trimming cost V 4 bases and J 6 bases, with 17 bases left between them. Germline V lookup: CDR1 SNHLY, CDR2 FYNNEI. DNA for the CDR3: TGTGCCAGCAGTGTGGGTAGCGGAGGTGCGGATACGCAGTATTTT. The encoded protein is CASSVGSGGADTQYF.

The rearrangement links TRBV30 to TRBJ1-1; TRBD1 aligns across 7 bases. In germline, CDR1 is GTSNPN, CDR2 SVGIG (reference sequence). The CDR3 consists of 14 residues. J was trimmed by 2 bases and V by 3 bases; bases with no gene match: 6. The CDR3 bases are TGTGCCTGGAGGGTTGGGGACAGCAACACTGAAGCTTTCTTT. Amino acid sequence: CAWRVGDSNTEAFF.

V is TRBV25-1 and J is TRBJ2-1; possibly TRBD2 for D (6 bases). This CDR3 spans 14 amino acids. CDR1 MGHDK and CDR2 SYGVNS come from the germline V gene. Trimming took 8 bases from V and 4 from J, leaving 15 bases between them. Written as DNA, the CDR3 is TGTGCCAGCGGTCTCGGGGGACCGTACAATGAGCAGTTCTTC. Protein sequence: CASGLGGPYNEQFF. The entire variable domain, with the rest obtained from reference TRBV25-1 and TRBJ2-1, is as follows: EADIYQTPRYLVIGTGKKITLECSQTMGHDKMYWYQQDPGMELHLIHYSYGVNSTEKGDLSSESTVSRIRTEHFPLTLESARPSHTSQYLCASGLGGPYNEQFFGPGTRLTVL.

The chain carries TRBV9 and TRBJ2-2; D gene ambiguous. Germline V gene lookup returns CDR1 SGDLS and CDR2 YYNGEE. V lost 2 bases to trimming and J lost 7 bases, with 6 bases between them. The CDR3 is 12 amino acids. CDR3 amino acids: CASSVVFGELFF. The CDR3 DNA reads TGTGCCAGCAGCGTTGTCTTCGGGGAGCTGTTTTTT.